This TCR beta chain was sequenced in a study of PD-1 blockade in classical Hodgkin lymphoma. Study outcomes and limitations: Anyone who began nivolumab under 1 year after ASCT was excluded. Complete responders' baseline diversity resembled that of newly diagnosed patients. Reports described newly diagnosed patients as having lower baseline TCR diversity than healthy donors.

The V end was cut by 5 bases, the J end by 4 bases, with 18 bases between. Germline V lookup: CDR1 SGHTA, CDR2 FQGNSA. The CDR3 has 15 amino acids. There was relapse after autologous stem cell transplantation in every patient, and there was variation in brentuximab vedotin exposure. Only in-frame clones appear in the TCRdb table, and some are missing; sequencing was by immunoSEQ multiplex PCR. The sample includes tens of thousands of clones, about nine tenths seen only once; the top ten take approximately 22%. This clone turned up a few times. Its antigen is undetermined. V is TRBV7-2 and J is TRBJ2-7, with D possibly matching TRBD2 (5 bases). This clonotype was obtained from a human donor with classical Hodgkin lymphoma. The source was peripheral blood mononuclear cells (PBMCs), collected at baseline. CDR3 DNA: TGTGCCAGCAGCCCCGACTCGGGGAGAATTTACGAGCAGTACTTC. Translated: CASSPDSGRIYEQYF.